This T cell receptor beta chain stems from a study of blood T cell repertoires in COVID-19. The data were produced by immunoSEQ multiplex PCR, yet TCRdb's version contains in-frame clones alone and is incomplete. This table holds 150,000 to 200,000 clones, 75% to 90% found once. V was shortened by 3 bases and J by 3 bases, with 9 bases between the two germline ends. CDR1 is SEHNR, CDR2 FQNEAQ, per germline (reference sequence). The CDR3 extends over 13 amino acids. A PCR-confirmed or clinician-diagnosed COVID-19 case had contacted exposed participants within 2 weeks of entry. The sample taken for sequencing was PBMCs or T cells enriched from blood (not recorded which). The gene calls are TRBV7-9 and TRBJ2-7, with unresolved D. The sequence derives from a man in his 70s who had been exposed to COVID-19. The chain's CDR3 is CASSFGEFYEQYF. The CDR3 DNA is TGTGCCAGCAGCTTTGGAGAATTCTACGAGCAGTACTTC.